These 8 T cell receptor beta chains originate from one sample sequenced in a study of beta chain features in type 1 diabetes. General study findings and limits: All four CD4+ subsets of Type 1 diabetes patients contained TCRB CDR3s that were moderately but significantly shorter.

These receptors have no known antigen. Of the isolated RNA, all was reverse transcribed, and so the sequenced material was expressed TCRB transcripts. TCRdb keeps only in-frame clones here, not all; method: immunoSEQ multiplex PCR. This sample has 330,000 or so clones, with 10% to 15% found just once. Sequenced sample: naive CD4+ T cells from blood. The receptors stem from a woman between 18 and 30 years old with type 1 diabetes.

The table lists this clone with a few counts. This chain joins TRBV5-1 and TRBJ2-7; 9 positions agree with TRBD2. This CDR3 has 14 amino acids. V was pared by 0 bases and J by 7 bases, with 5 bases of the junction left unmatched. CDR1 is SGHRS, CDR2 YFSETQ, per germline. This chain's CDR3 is CASSLELAGLEQYF. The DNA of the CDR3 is TGCGCCAGCAGCTTGGAACTAGCGGGTTTAGAGCAGTACTTC.

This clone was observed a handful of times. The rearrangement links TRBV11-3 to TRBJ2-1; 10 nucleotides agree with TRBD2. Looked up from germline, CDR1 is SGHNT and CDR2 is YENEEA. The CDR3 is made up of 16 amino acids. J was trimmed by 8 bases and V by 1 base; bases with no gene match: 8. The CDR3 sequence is CASSLVGASGRDEQFF. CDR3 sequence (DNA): TGTGCCAGCAGCTTAGTTGGGGCTAGCGGGAGAGATGAGCAGTTCTTC.

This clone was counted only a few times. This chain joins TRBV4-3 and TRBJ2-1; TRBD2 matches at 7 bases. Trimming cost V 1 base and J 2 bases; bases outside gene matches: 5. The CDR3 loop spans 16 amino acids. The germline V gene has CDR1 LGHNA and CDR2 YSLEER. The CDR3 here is CASSQVRSGAYNEQFF. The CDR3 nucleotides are TGCGCCAGCAGCCAAGTGCGGAGCGGGGCCTACAATGAGCAGTTCTTC.

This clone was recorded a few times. Here the CDR3 DNA reads TGTGCCAGCAGGGCAGCCCGGGGGGAGCAGTACTTC. Its translation: CASRAARGEQYF. The chain combines TRBV2 with TRBJ2-7; maybe TRBD2 (6 bases). V was pared by 6 bases and J by 7 bases, with 13 bases between. Germline CDR1 reads SNHLY; CDR2 reads FYNNEI. The CDR3 has 12 residues. The full variable domain, its missing parts supplied by reference TRBV2 and TRBJ2-7, is EPEVTQTPSHQVTQMGQEVILRCVPISNHLYFYWYRQILGQKVEFLVSFYNNEISEKSEIFDDQFSVERPDGSNFTLKIRSTKLEDSAMYFCASRAARGEQYFGPGTRLTVT.

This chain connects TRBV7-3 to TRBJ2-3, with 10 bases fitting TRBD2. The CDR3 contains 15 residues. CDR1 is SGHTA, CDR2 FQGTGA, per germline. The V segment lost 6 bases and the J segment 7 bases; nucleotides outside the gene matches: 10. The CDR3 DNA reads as TGTGCCAGCAGTCAAGGGGCTAGCGGGAGTAATACGCAGTATTTT. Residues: CASSQGASGSNTQYF.

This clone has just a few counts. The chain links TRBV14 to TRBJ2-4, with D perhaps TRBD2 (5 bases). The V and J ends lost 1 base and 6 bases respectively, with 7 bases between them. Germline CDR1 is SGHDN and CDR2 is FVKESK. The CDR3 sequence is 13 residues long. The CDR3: CASSQGGVNIQYF. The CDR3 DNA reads TGTGCCAGCAGCCAAGGGGGAGTAAACATTCAGTACTTC.

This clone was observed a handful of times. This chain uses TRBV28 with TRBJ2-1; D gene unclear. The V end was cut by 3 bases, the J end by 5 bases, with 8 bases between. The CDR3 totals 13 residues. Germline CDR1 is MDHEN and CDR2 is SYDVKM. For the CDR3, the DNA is TGTGCCAGCAGTTTCGGTGGTCACAATGAGCAGTTCTTC. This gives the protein CASSFGGHNEQFF.

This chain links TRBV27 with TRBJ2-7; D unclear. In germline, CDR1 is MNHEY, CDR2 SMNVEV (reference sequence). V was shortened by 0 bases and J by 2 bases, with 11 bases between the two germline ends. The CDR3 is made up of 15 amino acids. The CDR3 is CASSLSPFPAYEQYF. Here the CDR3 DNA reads TGTGCCAGCAGTTTATCGCCCTTTCCAGCCTACGAGCAGTACTTC.